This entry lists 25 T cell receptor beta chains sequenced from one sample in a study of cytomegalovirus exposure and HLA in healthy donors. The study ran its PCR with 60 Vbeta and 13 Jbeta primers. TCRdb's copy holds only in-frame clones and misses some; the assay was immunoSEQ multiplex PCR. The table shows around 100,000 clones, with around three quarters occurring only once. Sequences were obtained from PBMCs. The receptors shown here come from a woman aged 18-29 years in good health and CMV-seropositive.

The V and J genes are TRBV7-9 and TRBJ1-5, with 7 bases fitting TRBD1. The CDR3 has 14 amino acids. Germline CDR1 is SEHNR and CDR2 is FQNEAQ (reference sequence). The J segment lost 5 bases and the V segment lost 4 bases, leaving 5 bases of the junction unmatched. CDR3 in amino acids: CASSSLGTDQPQHF. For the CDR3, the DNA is TGTGCCAGCAGCTCACTTGGGACAGATCAGCCCCAGCATTTT.

DNA of the CDR3: TGTGCCAGCAGCCTCGCAGGGGCTAACTATGGCTACACCTTC. Amino acids: CASSLAGANYGYTF. The chain recombines TRBV28 with TRBJ1-2, with a tentative D call TRBD1 (6 bases). Germline CDR1 and CDR2: MDHEN and SYDVKM. V lost 6 bases and J lost 0, with 11 bases in between. This CDR3 is built from 14 residues.

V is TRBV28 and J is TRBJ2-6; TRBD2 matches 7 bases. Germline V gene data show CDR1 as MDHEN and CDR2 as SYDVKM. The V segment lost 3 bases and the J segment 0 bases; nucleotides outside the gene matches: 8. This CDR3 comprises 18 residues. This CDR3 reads CASSFRASGSSGANVLTF. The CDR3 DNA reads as TGTGCCAGCAGTTTTAGGGCTAGCGGCAGCTCTGGGGCCAACGTCCTGACTTTC.

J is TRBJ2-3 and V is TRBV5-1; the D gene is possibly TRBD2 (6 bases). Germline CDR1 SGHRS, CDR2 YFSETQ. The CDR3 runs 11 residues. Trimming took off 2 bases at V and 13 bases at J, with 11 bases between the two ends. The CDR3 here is CASSLTGLKYF. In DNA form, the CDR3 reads TGCGCCAGCAGCTTAACGGGACTTAAGTATTTT.

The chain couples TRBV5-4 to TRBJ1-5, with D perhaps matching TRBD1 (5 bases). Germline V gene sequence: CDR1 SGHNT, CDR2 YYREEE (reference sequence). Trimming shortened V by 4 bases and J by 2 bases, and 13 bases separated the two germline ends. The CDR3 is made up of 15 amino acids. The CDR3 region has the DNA TGTGCCAGCAGCACGCAGGGTGTAGGCAATCAGCCCCAGCATTTT. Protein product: CASSTQGVGNQPQHF.

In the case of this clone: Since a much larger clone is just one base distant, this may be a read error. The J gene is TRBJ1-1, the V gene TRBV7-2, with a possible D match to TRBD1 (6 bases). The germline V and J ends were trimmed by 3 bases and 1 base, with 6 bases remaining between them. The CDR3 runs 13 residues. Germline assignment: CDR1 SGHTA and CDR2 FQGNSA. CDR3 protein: CASSLGQNTEAFF. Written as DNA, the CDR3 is TGTGCCAGCAGCTTGGGACAGAACACTGAAGCTTTCTTT. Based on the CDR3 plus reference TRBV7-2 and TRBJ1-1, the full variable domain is GAGVSQSPSNKVTEKGKDVELRCDPISGHTALYWYRQSLGQGLEFLIYFQGNSAPDKSGLPSDRFSAERTGGSVSTLTIQRTQQEDSAVYLCASSLGQNTEAFFGQGTRLTVV.

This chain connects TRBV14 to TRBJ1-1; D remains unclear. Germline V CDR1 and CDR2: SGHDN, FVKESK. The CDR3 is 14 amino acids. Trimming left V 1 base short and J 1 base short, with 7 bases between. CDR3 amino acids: CASSQVWANTEAFF. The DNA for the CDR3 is TGTGCCAGCAGCCAAGTGTGGGCGAACACTGAAGCTTTCTTT.

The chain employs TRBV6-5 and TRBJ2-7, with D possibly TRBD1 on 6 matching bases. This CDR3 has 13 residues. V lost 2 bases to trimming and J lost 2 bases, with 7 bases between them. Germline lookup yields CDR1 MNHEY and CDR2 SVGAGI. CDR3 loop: CASSYQGPYEQYF. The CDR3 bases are TGTGCCAGCAGTTACCAGGGGCCCTACGAGCAGTACTTC.

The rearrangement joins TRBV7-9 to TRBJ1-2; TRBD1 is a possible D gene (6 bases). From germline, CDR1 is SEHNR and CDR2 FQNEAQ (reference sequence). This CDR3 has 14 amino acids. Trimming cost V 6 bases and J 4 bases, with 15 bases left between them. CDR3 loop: CASRPITGIYGYTF. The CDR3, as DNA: TGTGCCAGCAGGCCAATAACAGGGATCTATGGCTACACCTTC.

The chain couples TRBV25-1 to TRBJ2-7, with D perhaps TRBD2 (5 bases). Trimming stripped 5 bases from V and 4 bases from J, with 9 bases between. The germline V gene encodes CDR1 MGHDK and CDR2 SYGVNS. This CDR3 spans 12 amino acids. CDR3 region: CASSLLGYEQYF. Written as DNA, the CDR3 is TGTGCCAGCAGTTTACTAGGGTACGAGCAGTACTTC.

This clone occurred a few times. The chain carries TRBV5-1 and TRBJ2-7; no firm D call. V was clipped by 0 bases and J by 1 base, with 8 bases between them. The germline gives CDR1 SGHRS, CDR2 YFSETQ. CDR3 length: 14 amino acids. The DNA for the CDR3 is TGCGCCAGCAGCTTGGTCCCAGATTCCTACGAGCAGTACTTC. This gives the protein CASSLVPDSYEQYF. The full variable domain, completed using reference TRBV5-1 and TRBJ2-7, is KAGVTQTPRYLIKTRGQQVTLSCSPISGHRSVSWYQQTPGQGLQFLFEYFSETQRNKGNFPGRFSGRQFSNSRSEMNVSTLELGDSALYLCASSLVPDSYEQYFGPGTRLTVT.

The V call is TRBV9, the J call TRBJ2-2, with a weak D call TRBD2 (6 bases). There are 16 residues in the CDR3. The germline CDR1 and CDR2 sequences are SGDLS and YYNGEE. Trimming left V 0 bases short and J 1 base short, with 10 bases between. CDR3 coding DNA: TGTGCCAGCAGCGTAGGGAGTAGCGGGAACACCGGGGAGCTGTTTTTT. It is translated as CASSVGSSGNTGELFF.

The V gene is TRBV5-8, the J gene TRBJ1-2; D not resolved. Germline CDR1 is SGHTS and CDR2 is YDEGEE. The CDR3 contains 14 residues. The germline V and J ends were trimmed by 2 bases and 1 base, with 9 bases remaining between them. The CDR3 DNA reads TGTGCCAGCAGCTTCCTAGTGGATAACTATGGCTACACCTTC. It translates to CASSFLVDNYGYTF.

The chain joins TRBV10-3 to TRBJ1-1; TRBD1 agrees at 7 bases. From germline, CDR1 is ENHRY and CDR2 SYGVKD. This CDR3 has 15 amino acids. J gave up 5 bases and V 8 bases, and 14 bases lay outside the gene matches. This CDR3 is CAISRQGSGKTEAFF. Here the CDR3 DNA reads TGTGCCATCTCAAGACAGGGTTCGGGAAAAACTGAAGCTTTCTTT.

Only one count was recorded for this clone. Here the CDR3 DNA reads TGTGCCAGCTCCCTCAGGGGAGGGGGCACTGAAGCTTTCTTT. This sequence encodes CASSLRGGGTEAFF. This sequence joins TRBV18 and TRBJ1-1; a weak D match, TRBD1 (6 bases). The CDR3 has 14 amino acids. V shed 6 bases and J shed 4 bases, with 15 bases lying between them. CDR1 is KGHSH and CDR2 is LQKENI in the germline V gene.

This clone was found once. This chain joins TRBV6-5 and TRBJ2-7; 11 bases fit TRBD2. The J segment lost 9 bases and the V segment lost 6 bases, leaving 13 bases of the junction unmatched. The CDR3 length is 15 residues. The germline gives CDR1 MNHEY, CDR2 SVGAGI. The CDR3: CASSPGTSGSLVQYF. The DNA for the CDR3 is TGTGCCAGCAGCCCCGGGACTAGCGGCAGCCTAGTGCAGTACTTC.

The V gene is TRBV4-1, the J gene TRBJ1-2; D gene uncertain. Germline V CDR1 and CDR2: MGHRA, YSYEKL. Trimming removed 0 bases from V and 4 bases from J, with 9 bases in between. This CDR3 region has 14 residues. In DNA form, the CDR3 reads TGCGCCAGCAGCCAAGAAGTCCAGTCCTATGGCTACACCTTC. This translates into CASSQEVQSYGYTF.

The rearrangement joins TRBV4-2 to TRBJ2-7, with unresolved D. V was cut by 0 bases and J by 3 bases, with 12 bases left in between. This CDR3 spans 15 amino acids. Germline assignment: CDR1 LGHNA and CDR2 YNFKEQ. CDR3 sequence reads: CASSQDRHSNYEQYF. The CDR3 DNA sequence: TGTGCCAGCAGCCAAGATCGACACTCAAACTACGAGCAGTACTTC.

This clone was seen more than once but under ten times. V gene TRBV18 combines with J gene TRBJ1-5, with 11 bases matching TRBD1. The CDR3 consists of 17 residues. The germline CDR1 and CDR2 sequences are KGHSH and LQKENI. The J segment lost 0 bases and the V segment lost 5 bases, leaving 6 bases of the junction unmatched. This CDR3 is CASSDPGQGDSNQPQHF. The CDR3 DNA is TGTGCCAGCTCAGATCCGGGACAGGGGGATAGCAATCAGCCCCAGCATTTT. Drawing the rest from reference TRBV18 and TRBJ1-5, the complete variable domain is NAGVMQNPRHLVRRRGQEARLRCSPMKGHSHVYWYRQLPEEGLKFMVYLQKENIIDESGMPKERFSAEFPKEGPSILRIQQVVRGDSAAYFCASSDPGQGDSNQPQHFGDGTRLSIL.

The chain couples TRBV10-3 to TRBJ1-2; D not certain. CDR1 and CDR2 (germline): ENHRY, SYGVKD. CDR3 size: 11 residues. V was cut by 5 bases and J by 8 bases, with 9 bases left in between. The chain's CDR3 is CAISSRGGYTF. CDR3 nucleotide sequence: TGTGCCATCAGTTCACGAGGGGGCTACACCTTC.

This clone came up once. The CDR3, as DNA: TGTGCCAGCAGTGAAGGCGGACTAGAGGAGACCCAGTACTTC. This encodes CASSEGGLEETQYF. The chain joins TRBV6-1 to TRBJ2-5; 7 bases agree with TRBD2. Per the germline V gene, CDR1 is MNHNS and CDR2 is SASEGT. The CDR3 is 14 residues long. Trimming took 1 base from V and 5 from J; bases not matched to a gene: 4.

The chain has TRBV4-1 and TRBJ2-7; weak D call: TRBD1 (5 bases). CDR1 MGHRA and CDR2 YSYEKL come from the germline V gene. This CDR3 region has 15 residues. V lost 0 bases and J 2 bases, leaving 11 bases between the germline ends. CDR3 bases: TGCGCCAGCAGCCAAGATCAAAGGGGAACCTACGAGCAGTACTTC. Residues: CASSQDQRGTYEQYF.

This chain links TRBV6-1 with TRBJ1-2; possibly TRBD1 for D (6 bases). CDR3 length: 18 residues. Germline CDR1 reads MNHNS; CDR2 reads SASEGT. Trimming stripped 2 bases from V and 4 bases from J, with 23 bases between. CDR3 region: CASSEHGPRGQTGYGYTF. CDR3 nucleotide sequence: TGTGCCAGCAGTGAACATGGGCCCCGCGGACAGACAGGCTATGGCTACACCTTC.

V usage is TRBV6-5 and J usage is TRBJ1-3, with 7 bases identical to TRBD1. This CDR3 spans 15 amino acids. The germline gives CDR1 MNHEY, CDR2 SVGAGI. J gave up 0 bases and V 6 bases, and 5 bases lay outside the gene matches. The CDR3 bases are TGTGCCAGCAGGTTCAGGGGGGACTCTGGAAACACCATATATTTT. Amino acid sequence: CASRFRGDSGNTIYF.

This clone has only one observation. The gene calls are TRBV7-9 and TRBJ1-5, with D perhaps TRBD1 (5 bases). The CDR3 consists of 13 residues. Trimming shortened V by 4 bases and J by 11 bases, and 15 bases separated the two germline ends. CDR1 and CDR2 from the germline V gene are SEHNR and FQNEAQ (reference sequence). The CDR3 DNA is TGTGCCAGCAGCTATCTTGACAGCGGGTCCCAGCATTTT. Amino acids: CASSYLDSGSQHF.